The 30 T cell receptor beta chains given below trace back to one sample, sequenced in a study of T cells in Graves' hyperthyroidism and ophthalmopathy. RNA transcripts served as the template for amplifying TCR beta CDR3 regions. TCR CDR3 underwent first-round RT-PCR with the HTBI primer set. In TCRdb, the multiplex PCR reads were re-called with MiXCR into one record per CDR3 protein. The sample gives a few hundred thousand distinct CDR3 sequences, less than 20% of which show up once; 25% to 35% is in the top ten. What was sequenced was blood. These receptors were taken from a woman aged 18-35 years with Graves' hyperthyroidism that later progressed to Graves' ophthalmopathy.

J is TRBJ2-7 and V is TRBV28; 10 nucleotides line up with TRBD1. Trimming cost V 6 bases and J 2 bases; bases outside gene matches: 19. Germline CDR1 reads MDHEN; CDR2 reads SYDVKM. The CDR3 is 19 residues long. The CDR3 loop reads CASSILPGQGIERTYEQYF. The CDR3 DNA reads as TGTGCCAGCAGCATCCTACCGGGACAGGGGATAGAGCGGACCTACGAGCAGTACTTC.

In its sample, this clonotype was seen a few times. The genes are TRBV29-1 and TRBJ2-3; D is perhaps TRBD1 (6 bases). The CDR3 is 12 residues long. Germline V gene lookup returns CDR1 SQVTM and CDR2 ANQGSEA. V lost 4 bases, J lost 3 bases, and 8 bases lay in between. CDR3 nucleotides: TGCAGCGTTGGGCAGGGGACAGATACGCAGTATTTT. It codes for CSVGQGTDTQYF.

This clonotype appeared a few times. Germline and junction disagree at one end, which may indicate a read error. The chain couples TRBV27 to TRBJ2-1; D call uncertain. Germline CDR1 and CDR2: MNHEY and SMNVEV (reference sequence). CDR3 size: 13 residues. CDR3 nucleotides: TGTGCCAGCAATTTATCCCACGGAAATGAGCAGTTCTTC. Its protein is CASNLSHGNEQFF.

This clonotype has a handful of counts. The CDR3 carries no conserved terminal phenylalanine or tryptophan, so it likely arises from a read error. The chain links TRBV27 to TRBJ1-6; D remains ambiguous. V was clipped by 3 bases and J by 4 bases, with 7 bases between them. This CDR3 is 14 amino acids long. CDR1 and CDR2 from the germline V gene are MNHEY and SMNVEV (reference sequence). The CDR3 loop reads CASSLEGYNSPLHL. CDR3 bases: TGTGCCAGCAGTTTGGAAGGTTATAATTCACCCCTCCACCTT.

The J gene is TRBJ2-1, the V gene TRBV4-1; TRBD2 aligns across 10 bases. CDR3 length equals 16 residues. In germline, CDR1 is MGHRA, CDR2 YSYEKL. After removal of 4 bases from V and 2 bases from J, the junction contained 5 bases not matched to a gene. The CDR3 nucleotides are TGCGCCAGCAGCCCGACTAGCGGGTTTACCTACAATGAGCAGTTCTTC. Amino acid sequence: CASSPTSGFTYNEQFF.

This clonotype was recorded a few times. V gene TRBV20-1 combines with J gene TRBJ2-7, with 7 bases identical to TRBD2. This CDR3 is built from 15 residues. V shed 0 bases, J shed 2 bases, and the junction held 7 bases outside the gene matches. Germline assignment: CDR1 DFQATT and CDR2 SNEGSKA (reference sequence). CDR3 in amino acids: CSARDFAGDPYEQYF. DNA for the CDR3: TGCAGTGCTAGAGATTTTGCGGGAGACCCCTACGAGCAGTACTTC.

In its sample, this clonotype was seen once. The V and J genes are TRBV2 and TRBJ1-5; D ambiguous. Per germline, CDR1 SNHLY and CDR2 FYNNEI. The CDR3 is made up of 15 amino acids. Deletions cut 7 bases from V and 2 bases from J, with 15 bases between. This CDR3 reads CASIREKRRNQPQHF. In DNA, the CDR3 is TGTGCCAGCATTAGGGAAAAGAGGCGCAATCAGCCCCAGCATTTT.

This clonotype came up a few times. The V and J genes are TRBV3-1 and TRBJ2-7; 8 nucleotides line up with TRBD1. V was pared by 3 bases and J by 4 bases, with 11 bases of the junction left unmatched. This CDR3 is 16 amino acids long. Germline CDR1 reads LGHDT; CDR2 reads YNNKEL (reference sequence). CDR3 sequence (DNA): TGTGCCAGCAGCCAGACTTACTGGGACAGGATGTACGAGCAGTACTTC. Amino acid sequence: CASSQTYWDRMYEQYF.

This clonotype has ten or more counts. The chain uses TRBV28 and TRBJ1-1; D is perhaps TRBD1 (6 bases). Germline V lookup: CDR1 MDHEN, CDR2 SYDVKM. The V end lost 5 bases, the J end lost 2 bases, and 15 bases lay between the germline ends. This CDR3 has 15 amino acids. In DNA form, the CDR3 reads TGTGCCAGCAGTAACGACAGGTTAGGAAACACTGAAGCTTTCTTT. As protein: CASSNDRLGNTEAFF.

There are many counts of this clonotype. The chain uses TRBV28 and TRBJ2-5; D is ambiguous. Looked up from germline, CDR1 is MDHEN and CDR2 is SYDVKM. The CDR3 consists of 17 residues. The V gene lost 2 bases and the J gene lost 3 bases, with 19 bases spanning the gap. DNA for the CDR3: TGTGCCAGCAGTTTACCCCCCAATCATGGGGATAAAGAGACCCAGTACTTC. Encoded protein: CASSLPPNHGDKETQYF.

About this clonotype: A read error may produce the germline difference seen at one junction end. The rearrangement links TRBV28 to TRBJ2-3; D unresolved. This CDR3 comprises 14 residues. Germline lookup yields CDR1 MDHEN and CDR2 SYDVKM. The CDR3 nucleotides read TGTACCAGCAGTTTAGGTGGAAACTGGGATACGCAGTATTTT. Encoded protein: CTSSLGGNWDTQYF.

To note about this clonotype: A much larger clone lies a single base off, so this may be a read error. CDR3 DNA: TGTGCCAGCACTCAGGGGTCCAACTATGGCTACACCTTC. Translating it yields CASTQGSNYGYTF. The chain recombines TRBV28 with TRBJ1-2; D is possibly TRBD1 (6 bases). V shed 7 bases and J shed 2 bases, with 11 bases lying between them. Looked up from germline, CDR1 is MDHEN and CDR2 is SYDVKM. There are 13 residues in the CDR3.

This clonotype has ten or more counts. This chain links TRBV28 with TRBJ2-7, with 8 bases that match TRBD1. The ends lost 6 bases at V and 2 bases at J; junction bases unmatched: 3. The V gene's germline CDR1 is MDHEN and CDR2 SYDVKM. The CDR3 consists of 13 residues. The CDR3 protein is CASRWTGTYEQYF. Written as DNA, the CDR3 is TGTGCCAGCAGGTGGACAGGGACCTACGAGCAGTACTTC. The full variable domain, with the rest looked up from reference TRBV28 and TRBJ2-7, is DVKVTQSSRYLVKRTGEKVFLECVQDMDHENMFWYRQDPGLGLRLIYFSYDVKMKEKGDIPEGYSVSREKKERFSLILESASTNQTSMYLCASRWTGTYEQYFGPGTRLTVT.

This clonotype came up many times. J is TRBJ2-5 and V is TRBV30; D uncertain. The CDR3 is 12 amino acids. Germline values: CDR1 GTSNPN, CDR2 SVGIG (reference sequence). Trimming left V 8 bases short and J 5 bases short, with 15 bases between. The CDR3 spells CAHDSYGETQYF. The CDR3 DNA follows: TGTGCCCACGACTCCTACGGGGAGACCCAGTACTTC.

CDR3 amino acids: CASTSGSYEQFF. The CDR3 nucleotides read TGTGCCAGCACCTCGGGTAGCTATGAGCAGTTCTTC. The chain links TRBV27 to TRBJ2-1; D is unresolved. Germline V gene sequence: CDR1 MNHEY, CDR2 SMNVEV (reference sequence). The germline V and J ends were trimmed by 7 bases and 8 bases, with 12 bases remaining between them. The CDR3 is 12 residues long.

This clonotype has a count of ten or more. This sequence joins TRBV2 and TRBJ2-1; D is uncertain. Germline CDR1 reads SNHLY; CDR2 reads FYNNEI. The CDR3 spans 11 residues. Trimming stripped 4 bases from V and 9 bases from J, with 7 bases between. As DNA, the CDR3 is TGTGCCAGCAGTGGAACGGTTGAGCAGTTCTTC. This translates into CASSGTVEQFF.

In this sample, this clonotype turned up many times. The chain couples TRBV12-3 or TRBV12-4 to TRBJ2-7; D gene unclear. V shed 3 bases and J shed 5 bases, with 8 bases lying between them. The CDR3 length is 12 residues. DNA for the CDR3: TGTGCCAGCAGTTTGGGCGTTAACGAGCAGTACTTC. Encoded protein: CASSLGVNEQYF.

This clonotype was counted between two and nine times. The chain employs TRBV20-1 and TRBJ2-3; no definite D call. The germline V gene has CDR1 DFQATT and CDR2 SNEGSKA (reference sequence). V lost 1 base to trimming and J lost 3 bases, with 14 bases between them. The CDR3 consists of 15 residues. Written as DNA, the CDR3 is TGCAGTGCTAGAGTGGGCCCCGAATGGACAGATACGCAGTATTTT. Encoded protein: CSARVGPEWTDTQYF.

The chain employs TRBV7-2 and TRBJ2-1; 7 positions agree with TRBD1. The CDR3 spans 14 residues. Losses at the gene ends were 6 bases for V and 5 bases for J; bases not matched to a gene: 7. Germline V gene sequence: CDR1 SGHTA, CDR2 FQGNSA. The CDR3 protein is CASRDTGAHNEQFF. In nucleotides, the CDR3 is TGTGCCAGCAGGGATACAGGGGCGCACAATGAGCAGTTCTTC. Full variable domain (remainder filled in from reference TRBV7-2 and TRBJ2-1): GAGVSQSPSNKVTEKGKDVELRCDPISGHTALYWYRQSLGQGLEFLIYFQGNSAPDKSGLPSDRFSAERTGGSVSTLTIQRTQQEDSAVYLCASRDTGAHNEQFFGPGTRLTVL.

This clonotype has just a few counts. This rearrangement joins TRBV5-4 to TRBJ1-1; 7 positions match TRBD1. From germline, CDR1 is SGHNT and CDR2 YYREEE (reference sequence). This CDR3 comprises 16 residues. V was clipped by 4 bases and J by 0 bases; unmatched bases: 9. The CDR3 loop is CASSLPGQPMNTEAFF. CDR3 bases: TGTGCCAGCAGCCTTCCGGGACAGCCTATGAACACTGAAGCTTTCTTT.

This clonotype was seen at least ten times. The V and J genes are TRBV6-1 and TRBJ2-1; D call uncertain. The V gene's germline CDR1 is MNHNS and CDR2 SASEGT. CDR3 size: 15 residues. V was cut by 6 bases and J by 3 bases, with 15 bases left in between. CDR3 amino acids: CASSPRVAIYNEQFF. CDR3 in DNA: TGTGCCAGCAGCCCGAGAGTTGCCATCTACAATGAGCAGTTCTTC.

This clonotype was seen many times. The chain uses TRBV27 and TRBJ2-6, with D perhaps matching TRBD2 (5 bases). In germline, CDR1 is MNHEY, CDR2 SMNVEV (reference sequence). The V gene lost 5 bases and the J gene lost 2 bases, with 10 bases spanning the gap. The CDR3 spans 15 residues. This chain's CDR3 is CASSRERPGANVLTF. The CDR3 region has the DNA TGTGCCAGCAGTCGCGAGCGGCCTGGGGCCAACGTCCTGACTTTC.

To note about this clonotype: This could be a read error, since a much larger clone is one nucleotide away. The chain carries TRBV27 and TRBJ1-2; TRBD1 matches at 8 bases. CDR3 size: 14 residues. The V and J ends lost 7 bases and 10 bases, in that order; junction bases with no gene match: 14. Germline-derived CDR1 and CDR2 are MNHEY and SMNVEV (reference sequence). CDR3 in amino acids: CASTLRGQVEDYTF. The CDR3 DNA sequence: TGTGCCAGCACCCTAAGGGGACAGGTGGAGGACTACACCTTC.

For this clonotype: A much larger clone differs from this one at a single base, so this may be a read error. V is TRBV7-2 and J is TRBJ2-7, with D perhaps matching TRBD1 or TRBD2 (5 bases each). This CDR3 is 15 amino acids long. In germline, CDR1 is SGHTA, CDR2 FQGNSA. This CDR3 reads CASSLDLLGTYEQHF. The CDR3 nucleotides are TGTGCCAGCAGCTTAGACCTCCTGGGGACCTACGAGCAGCACTTC.

This clonotype appeared many times. A clone one base away is much larger, so this may be a read error. This rearrangement joins TRBV7-2 to TRBJ2-3; D is ambiguous. Germline CDR1 SGHTA, CDR2 FQGNSA. Trimming cost V 1 base and J 2 bases, with 1 base left between them. There are 12 residues in the CDR3. The CDR3 loop is CASSLDTDTQYF. CDR3 DNA: TGTGCCAGCAGCTTAGACACAGATACGCAGTATTTT.

A note on this clonotype: A junction end diverges from the germline sequence, so it may reflect a read error. V is TRBV28 and J is TRBJ2-6; D is uncertain. The CDR3 sequence is 19 residues long. Per germline, CDR1 MDHEN and CDR2 SYDVKM. The CDR3 reads CGSSIPGRLKQSGANVLTF. CDR3 nucleotide sequence: TGTGGCAGCAGTATTCCGGGTCGCCTCAAGCAGTCTGGGGCCAACGTCCTGACTTTC.

The chain combines TRBV30 with TRBJ2-6; D is unresolved. The CDR3 runs to 14 residues. The ends were cut back, 8 bases at V and 2 bases at J, with 13 bases in the middle. The V gene's germline CDR1 is GTSNPN and CDR2 SVGIG (reference sequence). The CDR3 loop reads CALTRIAGANVLTF. Here the CDR3 DNA reads TGTGCCCTCACGCGCATAGCTGGGGCCAACGTCCTGACTTTC.

This clonotype was counted ten times or more. CDR3 loop: CASSQPGAGQPQHF. DNA for the CDR3: TGTGCCAGCAGCCAACCGGGGGCGGGACAGCCCCAGCATTTT. The V and J genes are TRBV7-9 and TRBJ1-5; D may be TRBD1 (6 bases). Germline V gene data show CDR1 as SEHNR and CDR2 as FQNEAQ (reference sequence). This CDR3 has 14 amino acids. Trimming removed 5 bases at V and 7 bases at J, with 15 bases between.

This clonotype was recorded at least ten times. The chain has TRBV18 and TRBJ2-7, with D perhaps matching TRBD1 (6 bases). V was shortened by 6 bases and J by 0 bases, with 18 bases between the two germline ends. This CDR3 is built from 16 residues. Germline V gene lookup returns CDR1 KGHSH and CDR2 LQKENI. The CDR3 spells CASSLGDTGGSYEQYF. The CDR3 nucleotides read TGTGCCAGCTCGCTTGGGGACACCGGAGGCTCCTACGAGCAGTACTTC.

This clonotype was detected ten times or more. The chain uses TRBV7-2 and TRBJ2-2; D is possibly TRBD2 (6 bases). The V and J ends lost 0 bases and 9 bases respectively, with 11 bases between them. The CDR3 length is 14 residues. Germline CDR1 and CDR2: SGHTA and FQGNSA. The CDR3 region is CASSLAPGERELFF. The CDR3 coding sequence is TGTGCCAGCAGCTTAGCGCCGGGAGAAAGGGAGCTGTTTTTT.